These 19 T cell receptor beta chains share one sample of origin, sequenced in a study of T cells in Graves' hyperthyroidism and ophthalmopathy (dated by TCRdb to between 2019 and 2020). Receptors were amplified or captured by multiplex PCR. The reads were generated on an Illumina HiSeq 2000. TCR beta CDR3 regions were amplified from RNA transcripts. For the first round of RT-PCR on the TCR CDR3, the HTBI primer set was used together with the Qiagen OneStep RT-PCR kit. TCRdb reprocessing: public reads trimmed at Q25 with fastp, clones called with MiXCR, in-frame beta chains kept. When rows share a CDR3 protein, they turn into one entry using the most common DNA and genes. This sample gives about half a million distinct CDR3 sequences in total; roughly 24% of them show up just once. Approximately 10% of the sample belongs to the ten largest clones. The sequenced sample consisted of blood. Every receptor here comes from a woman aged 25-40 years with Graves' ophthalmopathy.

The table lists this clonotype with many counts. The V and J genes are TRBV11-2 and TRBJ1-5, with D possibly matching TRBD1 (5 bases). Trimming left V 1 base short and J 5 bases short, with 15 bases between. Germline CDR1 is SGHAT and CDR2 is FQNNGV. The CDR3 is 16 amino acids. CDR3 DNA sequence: TGTGCCAGCAGCTTAGGCCGGGGCCAGACCGATCAGCCCCAGCATTTT. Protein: CASSLGRGQTDQPQHF.

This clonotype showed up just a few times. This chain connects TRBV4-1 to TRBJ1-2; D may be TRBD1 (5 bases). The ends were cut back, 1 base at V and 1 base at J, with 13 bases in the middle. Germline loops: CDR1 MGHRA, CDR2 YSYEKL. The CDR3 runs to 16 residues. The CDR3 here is CASSQVGDGSNYGYTF. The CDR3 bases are TGCGCCAGCAGCCAAGTAGGGGACGGCAGTAACTATGGCTACACCTTC.

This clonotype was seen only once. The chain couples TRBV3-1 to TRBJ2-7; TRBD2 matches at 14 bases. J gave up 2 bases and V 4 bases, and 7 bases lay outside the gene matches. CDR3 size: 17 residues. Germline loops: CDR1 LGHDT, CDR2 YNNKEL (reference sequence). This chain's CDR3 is CASSPGLAGVGTYEQYF. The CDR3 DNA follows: TGTGCCAGCAGCCCGGGACTAGCGGGAGTTGGGACCTACGAGCAGTACTTC.

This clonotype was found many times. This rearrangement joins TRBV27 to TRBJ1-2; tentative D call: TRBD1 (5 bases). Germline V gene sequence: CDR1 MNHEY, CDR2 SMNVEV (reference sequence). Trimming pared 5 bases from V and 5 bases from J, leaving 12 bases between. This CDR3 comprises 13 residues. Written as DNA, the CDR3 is TGTGCCAGCAGTGTGGGACTTGGGTATGGCTACACCTTC. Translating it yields CASSVGLGYGYTF.

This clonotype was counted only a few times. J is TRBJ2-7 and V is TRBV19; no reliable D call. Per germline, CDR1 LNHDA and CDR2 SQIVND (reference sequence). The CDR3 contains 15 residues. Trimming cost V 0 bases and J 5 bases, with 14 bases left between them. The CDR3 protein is CASSIDPGPSDEQYF. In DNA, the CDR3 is TGTGCCAGTAGTATAGACCCCGGCCCTTCCGACGAGCAGTACTTC.

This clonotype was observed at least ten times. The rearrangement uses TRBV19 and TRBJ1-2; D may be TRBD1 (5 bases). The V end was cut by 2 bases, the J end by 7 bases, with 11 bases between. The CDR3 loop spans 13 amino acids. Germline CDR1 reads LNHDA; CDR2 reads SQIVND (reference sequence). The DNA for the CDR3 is TGTGCCAGTAGTATAAGAGGGGAAAGTGGCTACACCTTC. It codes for CASSIRGESGYTF.

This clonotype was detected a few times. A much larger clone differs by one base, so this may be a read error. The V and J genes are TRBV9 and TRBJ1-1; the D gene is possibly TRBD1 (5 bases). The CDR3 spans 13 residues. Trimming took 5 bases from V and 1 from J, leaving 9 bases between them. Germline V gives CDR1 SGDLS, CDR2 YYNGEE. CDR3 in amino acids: CASRSGRNTEAFF. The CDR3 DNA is TGTGCCAGCAGGTCGGGGCGGAACACTGAAGCTTTCTTT.

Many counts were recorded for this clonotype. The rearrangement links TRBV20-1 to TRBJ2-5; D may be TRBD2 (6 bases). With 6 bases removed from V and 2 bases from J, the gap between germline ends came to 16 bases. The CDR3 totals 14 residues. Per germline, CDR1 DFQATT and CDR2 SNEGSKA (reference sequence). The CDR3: CSAPAGLRQETQYF. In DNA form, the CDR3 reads TGCAGTGCACCTGCGGGACTCCGGCAAGAGACCCAGTACTTC.

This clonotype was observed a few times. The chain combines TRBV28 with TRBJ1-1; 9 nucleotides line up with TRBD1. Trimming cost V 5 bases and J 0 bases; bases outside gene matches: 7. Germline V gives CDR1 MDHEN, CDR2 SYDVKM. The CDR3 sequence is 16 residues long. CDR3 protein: CASSPLRDRVNTEAFF. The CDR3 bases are TGTGCCAGCAGTCCCCTCAGGGACAGGGTGAACACTGAAGCTTTCTTT.

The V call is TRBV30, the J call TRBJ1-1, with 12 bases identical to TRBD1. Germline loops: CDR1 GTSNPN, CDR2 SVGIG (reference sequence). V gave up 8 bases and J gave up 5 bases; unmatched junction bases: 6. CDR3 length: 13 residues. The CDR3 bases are TGTGCCGGGACAGGGGGCGATGGAACTGAAGCTTTCTTT. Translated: CAGTGGDGTEAFF.

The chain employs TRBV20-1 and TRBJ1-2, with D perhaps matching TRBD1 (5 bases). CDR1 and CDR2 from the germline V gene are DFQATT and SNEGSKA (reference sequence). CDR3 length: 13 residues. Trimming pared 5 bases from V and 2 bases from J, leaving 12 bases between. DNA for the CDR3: TGCAGTGCTCTGGGGCAGGCAAACTATGGCTACACCTTC. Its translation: CSALGQANYGYTF.

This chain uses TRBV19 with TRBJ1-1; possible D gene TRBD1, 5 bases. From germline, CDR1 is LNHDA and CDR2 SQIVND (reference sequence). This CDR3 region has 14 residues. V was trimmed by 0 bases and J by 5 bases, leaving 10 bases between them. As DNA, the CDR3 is TGTGCCAGTAGTATAGATCGTTGGGGGACTGAAGCTTTCTTT. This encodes CASSIDRWGTEAFF.

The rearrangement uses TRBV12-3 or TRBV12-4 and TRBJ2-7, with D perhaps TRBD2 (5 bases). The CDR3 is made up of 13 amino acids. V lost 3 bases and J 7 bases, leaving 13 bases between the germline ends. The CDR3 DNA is TGTGCCAGCAGTTTGCGGGCACCAGTTGAGCAGTACTTC. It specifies CASSLRAPVEQYF.

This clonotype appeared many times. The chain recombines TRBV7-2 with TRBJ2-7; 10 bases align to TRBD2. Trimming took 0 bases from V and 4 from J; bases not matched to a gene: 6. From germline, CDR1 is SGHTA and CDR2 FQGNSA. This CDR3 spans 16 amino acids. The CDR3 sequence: CASSLAGSSGGYEQYF. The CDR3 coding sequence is TGTGCCAGCAGCTTAGCCGGCTCTAGCGGGGGTTACGAGCAGTACTTC.

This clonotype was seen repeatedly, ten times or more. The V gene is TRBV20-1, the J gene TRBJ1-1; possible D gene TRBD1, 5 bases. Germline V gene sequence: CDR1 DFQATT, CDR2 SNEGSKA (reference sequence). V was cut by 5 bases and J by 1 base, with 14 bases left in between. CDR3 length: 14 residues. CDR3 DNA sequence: TGCAGTGCTTTGTTGACAGAGCCGAACACTGAAGCTTTCTTT. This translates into CSALLTEPNTEAFF.

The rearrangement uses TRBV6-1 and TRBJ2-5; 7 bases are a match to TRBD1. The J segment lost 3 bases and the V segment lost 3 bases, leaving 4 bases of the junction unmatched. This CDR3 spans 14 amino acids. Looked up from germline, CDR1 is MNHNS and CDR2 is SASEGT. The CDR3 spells CASSETGLEETQYF. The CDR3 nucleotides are TGTGCCAGCAGTGAGACAGGGCTCGAAGAGACCCAGTACTTC.

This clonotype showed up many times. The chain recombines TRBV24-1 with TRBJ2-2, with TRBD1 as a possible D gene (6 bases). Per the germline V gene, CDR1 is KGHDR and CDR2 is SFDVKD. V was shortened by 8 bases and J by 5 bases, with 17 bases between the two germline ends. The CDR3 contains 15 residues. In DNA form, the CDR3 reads TGTGCCACCAAATCCAGGGGTTCGGGGACCGGGGAGCTGTTTTTT. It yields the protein CATKSRGSGTGELFF.

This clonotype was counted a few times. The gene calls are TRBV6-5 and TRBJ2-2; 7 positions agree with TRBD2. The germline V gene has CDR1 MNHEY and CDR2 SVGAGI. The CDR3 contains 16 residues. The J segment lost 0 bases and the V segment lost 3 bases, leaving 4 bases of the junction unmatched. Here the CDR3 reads CASSYGGGANTGELFF. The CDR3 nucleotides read TGTGCCAGCAGTTATGGTGGGGGGGCGAACACCGGGGAGCTGTTTTTT.

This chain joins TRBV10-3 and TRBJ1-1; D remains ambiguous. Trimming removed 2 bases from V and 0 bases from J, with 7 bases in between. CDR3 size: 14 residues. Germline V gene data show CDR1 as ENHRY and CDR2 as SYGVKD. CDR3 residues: CAISERALNTEAFF. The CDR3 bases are TGTGCCATCAGTGAGAGGGCGTTGAACACTGAAGCTTTCTTT.